Detailed here is one T cell receptor beta chain. Its target is not known. This sample was included in a study of beta chain features in type 1 diabetes. Whole-study context: Sorted cell examination encompassed around 100,000,000 cells across all samples. Regarding the study as a whole: Small HLA sub-analyses could not settle whether HLA shapes TCRB rearrangement. Sampled from patients, naive, central memory and Treg TCRB repertoires appeared more similar than those sampled from healthy donors.

The entirety of the isolated RNA underwent reverse transcription, so expressed TCRB transcripts were sequenced. TCRdb's table, derived via immunoSEQ multiplex PCR, lists solely in-frame clones and lacks some. The data contain a few hundred thousand clones, about 15% of them singletons. The source of this sequence is a woman between 18 and 29 years old in good health. Sequencing was carried out using naive CD4+ T cells from blood.

This chain's CDR3 is CASSQAVLAAQYF. The CDR3 DNA sequence: TGTGCCAGCAGCCAAGCGGTTCTAGCGGCGCAGTATTTT. The chain recombines TRBV14 with TRBJ2-3; 7 bases line up with TRBD2. CDR1 is SGHDN and CDR2 is FVKESK in the germline V gene. There are 13 residues in the CDR3. Germline trimming cut 1 base from V and 10 bases from J; bases unmatched to any gene: 5. The full variable domain, rest sourced from reference TRBV14 and TRBJ2-3, is EAGVTQFPSHSVIEKGQTVTLRCDPISGHDNLYWYRRVMGKEIKFLLHFVKESKQDESGMPNNRFLAERTGGTYSTLKVQPAELEDSGVYFCASSQAVLAAQYFGPGTRLTVL.